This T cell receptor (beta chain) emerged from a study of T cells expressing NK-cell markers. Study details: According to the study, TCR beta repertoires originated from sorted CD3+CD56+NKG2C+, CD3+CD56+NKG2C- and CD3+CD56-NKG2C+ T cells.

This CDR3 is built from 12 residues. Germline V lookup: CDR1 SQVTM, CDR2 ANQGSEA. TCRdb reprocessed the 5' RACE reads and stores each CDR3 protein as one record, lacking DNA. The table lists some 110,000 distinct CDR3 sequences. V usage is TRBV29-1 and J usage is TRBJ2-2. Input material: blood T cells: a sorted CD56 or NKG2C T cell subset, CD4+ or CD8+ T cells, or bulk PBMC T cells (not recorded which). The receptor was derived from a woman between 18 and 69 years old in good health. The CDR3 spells CSVLRNTGELFF.